This T cell receptor beta chain originates from a study of post-analysis software for immune sequencing data (dated by TCRdb to about 2015). Regarding the study in general: Disease courses on record covered relapsing-remitting, secondary progressive and progressive-relapsing multiple sclerosis, though some patients had no subtype annotation. The patient repertoires were set against under 13 previously published healthy control repertoires from donors whose ages ranged from 6 to 25 years. A subset of samples was prepared in parallel using single-end sample barcoding, then pooled and co-amplified after Illumina adapter ligation.

Study-wide findings and limitations: Normalized Chao1 diversity was significantly lower in multiple sclerosis patients than controls, suggesting substantial peripheral T-cell clonal expansion. The control group was slightly older than the multiple sclerosis patient group. Direct clustering with F measure showed strong co-clustering of samples prepared in the same batch, prompting a batch-effect correction. Patients showed significantly higher frequencies than controls for roughly 5 TRBV segments, among them TRBV5-6, TRBV5-1 and TRBV20-1.

A remark on this clonotype: It lacks a known antigen. There are no base qualities to consult, and no much larger clone falls within one base.

The library was built by means of PCR. Sequenced on an Illumina HiSeq 2500. Unique molecular identifiers were incorporated into TCR beta cDNA libraries to reduce PCR and sequencing biases. Some 500,000 cDNA molecules were obtained for every 1 to 10 million input T cells, so each molecule roughly corresponded to one T cell. The patient libraries were prepared and sequenced using the same protocol as the earlier healthy control dataset. Within a given batch, samples were prepared together, multiplexed and sequenced on the same HiSeq lane. Per the original workflow: Raw barcoded reads were processed with MIGEC, discarding single-read molecular identifier groups before consensus assembly and CDR3 extraction. VDJtools was used for post-analysis of the clonotype tables, with diversity normalized by down-sampling every dataset to the smallest sample size. To correct batch-related cross-sample contamination, repertoire overlap clustering matched CDR3 amino acid sequences but not nucleotide sequences. The raw public reads went through TCRdb reprocessing: fastp at Q25, MiXCR clone calling, in-frame beta chains kept. Identical CDR3 protein sequences are pooled into one entry, listed with their most common genes and DNA. These V and J calls derive from TCRdb rather than the authors' analysis. The sample contains fewer than 700,000 distinct CDR3 sequences, about 40% of them found a single time. The leading ten clones occupy over 1.5% of the sample.

To demonstrate the VDJtools post-analysis software, the study profiled TCR beta repertoires from the peripheral blood of around 13 young patients with multiple sclerosis. Multiple sclerosis patients were children and adolescents aged about 6 to 17 years. The germline V gene (reference sequence) gives CDR1 as DFQATT and CDR2 as SNEGSKA. From the cysteine through the phenylalanine, the CDR3 covers 13 amino acids. This entry keeps only the CDR3 DNA: 39 bases, framed from base 1. Clipping removes 6 bases from V and 6 bases from J, with 4 as the unmatched junction base count. Recombination linked TRBV20-1 to TRBJ2-1; 11 middle bases align to TRBD1. The sample consisted of blood. This TCR was sampled from a girl aged 5-17 years with multiple sclerosis. The DNA is TGCAGTGCAAAAGGGACAGGGGGCAATGAGCAGTTCTTC. Its protein is CSAKGTGGNEQFF.